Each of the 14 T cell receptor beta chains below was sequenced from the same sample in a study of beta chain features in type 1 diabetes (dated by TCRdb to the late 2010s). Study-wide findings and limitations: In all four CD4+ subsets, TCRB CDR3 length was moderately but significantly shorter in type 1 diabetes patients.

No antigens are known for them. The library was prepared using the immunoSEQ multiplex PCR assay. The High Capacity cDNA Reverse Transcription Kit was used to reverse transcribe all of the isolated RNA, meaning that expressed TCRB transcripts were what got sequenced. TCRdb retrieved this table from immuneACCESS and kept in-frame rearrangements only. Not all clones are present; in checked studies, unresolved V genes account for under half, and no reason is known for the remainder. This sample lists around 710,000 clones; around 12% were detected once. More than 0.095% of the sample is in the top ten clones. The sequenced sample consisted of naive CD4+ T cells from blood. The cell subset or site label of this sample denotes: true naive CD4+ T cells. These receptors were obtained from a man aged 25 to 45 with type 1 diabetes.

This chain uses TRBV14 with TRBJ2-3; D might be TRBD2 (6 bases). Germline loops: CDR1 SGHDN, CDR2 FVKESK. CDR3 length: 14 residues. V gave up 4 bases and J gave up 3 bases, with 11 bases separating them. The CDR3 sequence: CASSRGDRTDTQYF. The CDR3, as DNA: TGTGCCAGCAGCCGGGGGGATCGAACAGATACGCAGTATTTT. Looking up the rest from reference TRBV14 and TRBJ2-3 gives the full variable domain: EAGVTQFPSHSVIEKGQTVTLRCDPISGHDNLYWYRRVMGKEIKFLLHFVKESKQDESGMPNNRFLAERTGGTYSTLKVQPAELEDSGVYFCASSRGDRTDTQYFGPGTRLTVL.

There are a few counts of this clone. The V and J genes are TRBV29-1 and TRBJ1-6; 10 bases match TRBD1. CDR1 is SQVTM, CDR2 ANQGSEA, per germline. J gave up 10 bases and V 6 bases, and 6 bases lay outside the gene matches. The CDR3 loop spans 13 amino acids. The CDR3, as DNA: TGCAGCGTCATGACAGGGGGCGGCTCACCCCTCCACTTT. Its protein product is CSVMTGGGSPLHF.

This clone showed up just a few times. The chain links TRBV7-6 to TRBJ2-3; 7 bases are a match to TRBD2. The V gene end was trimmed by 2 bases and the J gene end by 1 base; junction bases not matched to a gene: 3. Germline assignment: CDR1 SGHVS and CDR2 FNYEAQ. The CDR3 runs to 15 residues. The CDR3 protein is CASSLQAGGTDTQYF. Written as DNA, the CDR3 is TGTGCCAGCAGCTTACAGGCGGGGGGCACAGATACGCAGTATTTT.

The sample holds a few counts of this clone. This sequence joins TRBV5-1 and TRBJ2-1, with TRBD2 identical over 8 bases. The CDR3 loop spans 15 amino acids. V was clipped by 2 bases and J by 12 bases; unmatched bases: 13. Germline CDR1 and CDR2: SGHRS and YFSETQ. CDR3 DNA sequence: TGCGCCAGCAGCTTACTTACTAGTGCCCGGGGGGGGCAGTTCTTC. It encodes CASSLLTSARGGQFF.

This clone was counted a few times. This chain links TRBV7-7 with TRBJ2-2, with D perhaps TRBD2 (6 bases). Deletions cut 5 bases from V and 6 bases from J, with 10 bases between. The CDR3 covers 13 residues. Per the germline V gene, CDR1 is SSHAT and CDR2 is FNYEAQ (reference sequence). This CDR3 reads CASSPRDSGELFF. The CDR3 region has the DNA TGTGCCAGCAGCCCACGGGACTCCGGGGAGCTGTTTTTT.

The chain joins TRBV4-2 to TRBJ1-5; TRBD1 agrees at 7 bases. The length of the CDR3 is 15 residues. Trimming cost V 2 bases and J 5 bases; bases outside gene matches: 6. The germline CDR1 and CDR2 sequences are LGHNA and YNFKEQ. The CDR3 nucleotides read TGTGCCAGCAGCCAATTAGACAGGGCGGATCAGCCCCAGCATTTT. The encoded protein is CASSQLDRADQPQHF.

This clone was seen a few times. CDR3 in amino acids: CASSFVERSSGYTF. The DNA for the CDR3 is TGTGCCAGCAGCTTTGTGGAGCGCTCCAGTGGCTACACCTTC. The chain has TRBV7-9 and TRBJ1-2; D remains ambiguous. Per the germline V gene, CDR1 is SEHNR and CDR2 is FQNEAQ (reference sequence). The CDR3 consists of 14 residues. Trimming pared 3 bases from V and 7 bases from J, leaving 15 bases between. The variable domain in full, completed from reference TRBV7-9 and TRBJ1-2, reads DTGVSQNPRHKITKRGQNVTFRCDPISEHNRLYWYRQTLGQGPEFLTYFQNEAQLEKSRLLSDRFSAERPKGSFSTLEIQRTEQGDSAMYLCASSFVERSSGYTFGSGTRLTVV.

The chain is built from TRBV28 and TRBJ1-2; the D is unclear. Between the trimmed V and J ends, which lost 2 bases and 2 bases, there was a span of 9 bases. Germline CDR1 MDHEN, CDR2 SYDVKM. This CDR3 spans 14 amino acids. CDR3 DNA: TGTGCCAGCAGTTTACACACGTCAAACTATGGCTACACCTTC. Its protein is CASSLHTSNYGYTF.

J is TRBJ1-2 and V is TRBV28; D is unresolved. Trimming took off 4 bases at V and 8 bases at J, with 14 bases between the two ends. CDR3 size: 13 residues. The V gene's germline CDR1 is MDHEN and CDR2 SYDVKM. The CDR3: CASSWGSYEGYTF. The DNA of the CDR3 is TGTGCCAGCAGTTGGGGAAGCTATGAGGGCTACACCTTC.

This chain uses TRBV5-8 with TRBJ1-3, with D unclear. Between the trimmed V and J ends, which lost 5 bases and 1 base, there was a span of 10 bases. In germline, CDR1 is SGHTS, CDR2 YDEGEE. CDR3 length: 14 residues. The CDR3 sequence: CASSLMGSGNTIYF. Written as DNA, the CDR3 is TGTGCCAGCAGTTTGATGGGATCTGGAAACACCATATATTTT.

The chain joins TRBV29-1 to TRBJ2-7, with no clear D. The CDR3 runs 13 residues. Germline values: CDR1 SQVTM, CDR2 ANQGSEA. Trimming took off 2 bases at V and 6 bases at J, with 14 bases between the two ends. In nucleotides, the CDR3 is TGCAGCGTTGAAATAACCTCTACCTCCGAGCAGTACTTC. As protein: CSVEITSTSEQYF.

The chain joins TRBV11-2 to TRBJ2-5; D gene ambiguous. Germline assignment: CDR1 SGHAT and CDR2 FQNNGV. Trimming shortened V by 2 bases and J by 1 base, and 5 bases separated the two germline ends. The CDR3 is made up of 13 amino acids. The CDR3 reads CASSLSLQETQYF. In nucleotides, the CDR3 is TGTGCCAGCAGCTTAAGTCTCCAAGAGACCCAGTACTTC.

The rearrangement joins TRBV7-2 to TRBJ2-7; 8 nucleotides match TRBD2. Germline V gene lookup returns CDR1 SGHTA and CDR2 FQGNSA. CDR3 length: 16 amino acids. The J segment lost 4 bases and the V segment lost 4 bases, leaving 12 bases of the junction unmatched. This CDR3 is CASSSSPPGGVYEQYF. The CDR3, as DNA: TGTGCCAGCAGCTCCAGCCCCCCGGGGGGGGTTTACGAGCAGTACTTC.

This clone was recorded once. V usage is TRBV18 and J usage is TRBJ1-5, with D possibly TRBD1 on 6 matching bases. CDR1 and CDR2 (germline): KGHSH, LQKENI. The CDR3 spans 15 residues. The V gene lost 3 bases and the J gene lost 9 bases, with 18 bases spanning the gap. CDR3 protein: CASSPGQGGAAPQHF. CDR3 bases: TGTGCCAGCTCACCGGGACAAGGGGGAGCGGCGCCCCAGCATTTT.